The 27 T cell receptor beta chains listed next were all sequenced from one sample in a study of early T cells in non-severe SARS-CoV-2 infection. One entry per CDR3 protein results from TCRdb running MiXCR on the 5' RACE reads. The table shows 35,000 to 45,000 distinct CDR3 sequences, with around 6% occurring only once. Specimen: whole blood. The receptors were gathered from an adult who was a healthcare worker with PCR-confirmed SARS-CoV-2 infection or an uninfected control (not recorded which).

Turning to this clonotype: A much larger clone is a single base away; this may be a read error. The chain combines TRBV28 with TRBJ2-3; unclear D gene. The V end was cut by 3 bases, the J end by 0 bases, with 16 bases between. The CDR3 sequence is 17 residues long. The germline V gene encodes CDR1 MDHEN and CDR2 SYDVKM. CDR3 DNA sequence: TGTGCCAGCAGTTTGGTCGGTCTTGCCAACAGCACAGATACGCAGTATTTT. It yields the protein CASSLVGLANSTDTQYF.

For this clonotype: The germline gene is not matched at one end of the junction; a read error may be the cause. The chain employs TRBV6-1 and TRBJ2-2; D is perhaps TRBD2 (6 bases). The CDR3 has 15 residues. The germline CDR1 and CDR2 sequences are MNHNS and SASEGT. CDR3 amino acids: CASSLSSVGTEELFF. CDR3 nucleotide sequence: TGTGCCAGCAGCCTCTCTAGCGTGGGCACCGAGGAGCTGTTTTTT.

V and J are TRBV20-1 and TRBJ2-1; 12 positions agree with TRBD2. Trimming removed 3 bases from V and 8 bases from J; junction bases left unmatched: 11. The CDR3 loop spans 16 amino acids. In germline, CDR1 is DFQATT, CDR2 SNEGSKA (reference sequence). The CDR3 is CSARTPTSGGTDEQFF. The CDR3 DNA reads TGCAGTGCTAGGACCCCAACTAGCGGGGGGACCGATGAGCAGTTCTTC.

The chain recombines TRBV27 with TRBJ1-1; 8 nucleotides align to TRBD1. With 5 bases clipped from V and 5 bases from J, the junction kept 7 bases outside the gene matches. CDR3 size: 14 residues. CDR1 is MNHEY, CDR2 SMNVEV, per germline (reference sequence). CDR3 in DNA: TGTGCCAGCAGTGTAACAGGGGGAGAAACTGAAGCTTTCTTT. This translates into CASSVTGGETEAFF.

To note about this clonotype: A much more abundant neighbour one base away suggests this may be a read error. The rearrangement joins TRBV12-3 or TRBV12-4 to TRBJ1-1, with 9 bases matching TRBD1. This CDR3 region has 12 residues. In nucleotides, the CDR3 is TGTGTCAGCAGCTTGTCGACAGGGGGAACTTTCTTT. Translated, it gives CVSSLSTGGTFF.

There are many counts of this clonotype. The V call is TRBV4-3, the J call TRBJ2-1; D possibly corresponds to TRBD2 (6 bases). Germline CDR1 and CDR2: LGHNA and YSLEER. The V end was cut by 0 bases, the J end by 8 bases, with 20 bases between. CDR3 size: 17 residues. The CDR3 DNA is TGCGCCAGCAGCCAAGATTGGAGGGCCCTCCTTGGGTATGAGCAGTTCTTC. It is translated as CASSQDWRALLGYEQFF.

This clonotype appeared many times. The V and J genes are TRBV11-2 and TRBJ2-1; no definite D call. With 5 bases removed from V and 5 bases from J, the gap between germline ends came to 16 bases. CDR3 length: 15 residues. Germline assignment: CDR1 SGHAT and CDR2 FQNNGV. The CDR3 region is CASSPAEDRDNEQFF. The CDR3, as DNA: TGTGCCAGCAGCCCGGCCGAGGACCGAGACAATGAGCAGTTCTTC. Combining the CDR3 with reference TRBV11-2 and TRBJ2-1 gives the whole variable domain EAGVAQSPRYKIIEKRQSVAFWCNPISGHATLYWYQQILGQGPKLLIQFQNNGVVDDSQLPKDRFSAERLKGVDSTLKIQPAKLEDSAVYLCASSPAEDRDNEQFFGPGTRLTVL.

This clonotype was detected ten times or more. The chain has TRBV18 and TRBJ2-1; no clear D gene. Trimming took off 3 bases at V and 6 bases at J, with 6 bases between the two ends. Germline V lookup: CDR1 KGHSH, CDR2 LQKENI. There are 12 residues in the CDR3. CDR3 sequence reads: CASSPYGNEQFF. For the CDR3, the DNA is TGTGCCAGCTCACCGTACGGCAATGAGCAGTTCTTC. The whole variable domain, filled in from reference TRBV18 and TRBJ2-1, reads NAGVMQNPRHLVRRRGQEARLRCSPMKGHSHVYWYRQLPEEGLKFMVYLQKENIIDESGMPKERFSAEFPKEGPSILRIQQVVRGDSAAYFCASSPYGNEQFFGPGTRLTVL.

This clonotype was seen more than once but under ten times. This chain uses TRBV28 with TRBJ2-7; TRBD1 aligns across 7 bases. V was clipped by 2 bases and J by 5 bases; unmatched bases: 6. In germline, CDR1 is MDHEN, CDR2 SYDVKM. This CDR3 comprises 14 residues. The CDR3 nucleotides are TGTGCCAGCAGTTTACCACGGGACAGTAACGAGCAGTACTTC. The encoded protein is CASSLPRDSNEQYF.

This clonotype was recorded at least ten times. The chain links TRBV30 to TRBJ2-1; D might be TRBD2 (5 bases). The CDR3 runs to 12 residues. Germline V gene lookup returns CDR1 GTSNPN and CDR2 SVGIG (reference sequence). Trimming stripped 1 base from V and 4 bases from J, with 5 bases between. For the CDR3, the DNA is TGTGCCTGGAGTGAGCGGTACAATGAGCAGTTCTTC. This gives the protein CAWSERYNEQFF. Full variable domain (outside the CDR3, taken from reference TRBV30 and TRBJ2-1): SQTIHQWPATLVQPVGSPLSLECTVEGTSNPNLYWYRQAAGRGLQLLFYSVGIGQISSEVPQNLSASRPQDRQFILSSKKLLLSDSGFYLCAWSERYNEQFFGPGTRLTVL.

This clonotype was seen repeatedly, ten times or more. V usage is TRBV4-1 and J usage is TRBJ1-2; D is undetermined. This CDR3 region has 13 residues. The V gene lost 0 bases and the J gene lost 8 bases, with 10 bases spanning the gap. The germline gives CDR1 MGHRA, CDR2 YSYEKL. The CDR3 nucleotides read TGCGCCAGCAGCCAAGAGAGAATCGGCGGCTACACCTTC. Translating it yields CASSQERIGGYTF.

This clonotype was counted at least ten times. The chain recombines TRBV20-1 with TRBJ1-5, with D unresolved. The CDR3 contains 15 residues. V lost 2 bases and J 0 bases, leaving 11 bases between the germline ends. Germline CDR1 DFQATT, CDR2 SNEGSKA (reference sequence). DNA of the CDR3: TGCAGTGCTAGAACCAACAGCTATAGCAATCAGCCCCAGCATTTT. It encodes CSARTNSYSNQPQHF.

This clonotype has a count of ten or more. This chain connects TRBV2 to TRBJ1-6; D remains ambiguous. The CDR3 has 12 amino acids. The V end lost 6 bases, the J end lost 8 bases, and 8 bases lay between the germline ends. Germline lookup yields CDR1 SNHLY and CDR2 FYNNEI. The CDR3 region is CASRQMDSPLHF. CDR3 in DNA: TGTGCCAGCAGACAGATGGATTCACCCCTCCACTTT.

The sample holds many counts of this clonotype. The chain recombines TRBV27 with TRBJ2-1; D call uncertain. The V gene lost 2 bases and the J gene lost 8 bases, with 13 bases spanning the gap. The CDR3 covers 14 residues. Per germline, CDR1 MNHEY and CDR2 SMNVEV (reference sequence). In DNA, the CDR3 is TGTGCCAGCAGTTTAAAGGACCCACTCGATGAGCAGTTCTTC. Translation gives CASSLKDPLDEQFF.

This clonotype was picked up a small number of times. The J gene is TRBJ2-1, the V gene TRBV2; TRBD2 matches at 9 bases. There are 18 residues in the CDR3. Germline loops: CDR1 SNHLY, CDR2 FYNNEI. V lost 8 bases and J lost 0; bases outside the gene matches: 14. The CDR3 region has the DNA TGTGCCAGCTTGGGCGACGGGCTAGCGGGGAGCTCCTACAATGAGCAGTTCTTC. Translation gives CASLGDGLAGSSYNEQFF.

V is TRBV7-8 and J is TRBJ2-3; the match to TRBD1 covers 8 bases. V lost 1 base, J lost 0 bases, and 12 bases stayed unmatched. The CDR3 sequence is 19 residues long. Germline CDR1 SGHVS, CDR2 FQNEAQ. The CDR3: CASSLGDRLLTDSTDTQYF. The CDR3, as DNA: TGTGCCAGCAGCTTAGGGGACAGGCTGCTTACGGACAGCACAGATACGCAGTATTTT.

This clonotype was recorded at least ten times. V is TRBV7-6 and J is TRBJ1-1, with 7 nucleotides matching TRBD1. Germline lookup yields CDR1 SGHVS and CDR2 FNYEAQ. The ends lost 3 bases at V and 5 bases at J; junction bases unmatched: 3. This CDR3 is built from 13 residues. The CDR3 is CASSFGTETEAFF. The CDR3 nucleotides read TGTGCCAGCAGCTTCGGGACAGAGACTGAAGCTTTCTTT.

This clonotype was counted many times. CDR3 sequence reads: CSATSPSGGEDTQYF. In DNA form, the CDR3 reads TGCAGTGCCACCTCCCCTAGCGGGGGTGAAGATACGCAGTATTTT. The gene calls are TRBV20-1 and TRBJ2-3; TRBD2 aligns across 10 bases. The V and J ends lost 6 bases and 5 bases, in that order; junction bases with no gene match: 11. Germline V gene data show CDR1 as DFQATT and CDR2 as SNEGSKA (reference sequence). The CDR3 extends over 15 amino acids.

This chain uses TRBV27 with TRBJ1-2, with 8 bases identical to TRBD1. The germline CDR1 and CDR2 sequences are MNHEY and SMNVEV (reference sequence). With 6 bases clipped from V and 6 bases from J, the junction kept 6 bases outside the gene matches. The CDR3 contains 13 residues. The CDR3 bases are TGTGCCAGCAGAGGGACAGGTTGGGATGGCTACACCTTC. This translates into CASRGTGWDGYTF.

This clonotype has a handful of counts. V and J are TRBV13 and TRBJ2-5, with 8 bases lining up with TRBD2. The germline CDR1 and CDR2 sequences are PRHDT and FYEKMQ (reference sequence). The CDR3 runs to 16 residues. Trimming took 5 bases from V and 2 from J; bases not matched to a gene: 10. CDR3 nucleotide sequence: TGTGCCAGCAGCGCACGGGAGGGGAAAAAGCAAGAGACCCAGTACTTC. Translated: CASSAREGKKQETQYF.

This clonotype was seen ten or more times. This chain uses TRBV14 with TRBJ2-7, with D perhaps given as TRBD1 or TRBD2 (5 bases each). Trimming pared 1 base from V and 1 base from J, leaving 11 bases between. This CDR3 region has 15 residues. Per germline, CDR1 SGHDN and CDR2 FVKESK. The CDR3 here is CASSQVGRESYEQYF. CDR3 in DNA: TGTGCCAGCAGCCAAGTCGGCAGGGAGTCCTACGAGCAGTACTTC.

This clonotype was seen more than once but under ten times. The chain combines TRBV20-1 with TRBJ2-1; perhaps D is TRBD1 or TRBD2 (5 bases each). The germline V gene has CDR1 DFQATT and CDR2 SNEGSKA (reference sequence). This CDR3 has 13 amino acids. V lost 7 bases and J 7 bases, leaving 17 bases between the germline ends. The CDR3 is CSVKRGAWNEQFF. As DNA, the CDR3 is TGCAGTGTTAAGAGAGGGGCCTGGAATGAGCAGTTCTTC.

There are many counts of this clonotype. The rearrangement links TRBV29-1 to TRBJ1-2, with 8 positions matching TRBD1. J lost 5 bases, V lost 4 bases, and 3 bases had no gene match. From germline, CDR1 is SQVTM and CDR2 ANQGSEA. The CDR3 covers 12 residues. The CDR3 is CSVGGTGYGYTF. The CDR3 coding sequence is TGCAGCGTTGGGGGGACAGGATATGGCTACACCTTC.

This clonotype was counted only a few times. The gene calls are TRBV11-2 and TRBJ2-3; D unresolved. Trimming removed 1 base from V and 6 bases from J, with 11 bases in between. Germline CDR1 and CDR2: SGHAT and FQNNGV. The CDR3 is made up of 14 amino acids. This CDR3 reads CASSLASNGDTQYF. CDR3 DNA: TGTGCCAGCAGCTTAGCATCGAACGGGGATACGCAGTATTTT.

This chain uses TRBV28 with TRBJ2-7, with D perhaps TRBD1 (5 bases). This CDR3 spans 12 amino acids. Trimming cost V 6 bases and J 6 bases, with 12 bases left between them. Germline V gene data show CDR1 as MDHEN and CDR2 as SYDVKM. CDR3 protein: CASRRTQGEQYF. Written as DNA, the CDR3 is TGTGCCAGCAGGCGGACCCAGGGCGAGCAGTACTTC. Full variable domain (missing parts from reference TRBV28 and TRBJ2-7): DVKVTQSSRYLVKRTGEKVFLECVQDMDHENMFWYRQDPGLGLRLIYFSYDVKMKEKGDIPEGYSVSREKKERFSLILESASTNQTSMYLCASRRTQGEQYFGPGTRLTVT.

This clonotype came up a few times. The rearrangement uses TRBV11-2 and TRBJ2-5; D is uncertain. V was clipped by 2 bases and J by 5 bases, with 9 bases between them. CDR1 and CDR2 from the germline V gene are SGHAT and FQNNGV. The CDR3 contains 13 residues. CDR3 DNA: TGTGCCAGCAGCTTAAGGCCCTTGGAGACCCAGTACTTC. This translates into CASSLRPLETQYF. Drawing the rest from reference TRBV11-2 and TRBJ2-5, the complete variable domain is EAGVAQSPRYKIIEKRQSVAFWCNPISGHATLYWYQQILGQGPKLLIQFQNNGVVDDSQLPKDRFSAERLKGVDSTLKIQPAKLEDSAVYLCASSLRPLETQYFGPGTRLLVL.

The V and J genes are TRBV20-1 and TRBJ2-1, with D perhaps TRBD1 (6 bases). The CDR3 contains 13 residues. Trimming took off 4 bases at V and 5 bases at J, with 12 bases between the two ends. Germline V gene data show CDR1 as DFQATT and CDR2 as SNEGSKA (reference sequence). CDR3 sequence: CSATLGANNEQFF. The CDR3 nucleotides are TGCAGTGCTACTCTGGGGGCGAACAATGAGCAGTTCTTC.